The T cell receptor beta chain under discussion was sequenced for a study of OX40 agonist ivuxolimab in advanced cancers. Study information: Earlier anti-PD-1, anti-PD-L1 or anti-CTLA-4 therapy was permitted; roughly 37% had received some. Study-wide results and caveats: More expanded clones were seen, on average, in CD8+ T cells than in CD4+. There was clonal expansion of CD4+ and CD8+ blood T cells by week 6 at 0.1 to 3.0 mg/kg.

Method: immunoSEQ multiplex PCR; TCRdb's copy keeps in-frame clones and lacks some. The table shows 48,000 or so clones, with 85% to 90% occurring only once. About this clone itself: Antigen unknown.

Source: CD4+ or CD8+ T cells sorted from blood, taken in a trial of the OX40 agonist ivuxolimab. This TCR derives from an adult with an advanced solid tumor such as melanoma, head and neck, liver or kidney cancer.

CDR3 nucleotide sequence: TGCGCCAGCAGCCAAGGGCCGGGGAGCGGGGGACCCTACGAGCAGTACTTC. Encoded protein: CASSQGPGSGGPYEQYF. The chain recombines TRBV4-3 with TRBJ2-7; 8 bases agree with TRBD2. The CDR3 sequence is 17 residues long. Per germline, CDR1 LGHNA and CDR2 YSLEER. V was pared by 1 base and J by 2 bases, with 10 bases of the junction left unmatched.